Described below is a single T cell receptor beta chain sequence and its context. Its antigen is unknown. Before the COVID-19 pandemic, during about 2011-2019, CD4+ T cells were taken from unexposed donors. After roughly 9 days of culture, CD4+ T cells were isolated. As cell numbers allowed, unexposed-donor CD4+ T cells faced SARS-CoV-2 S/N and four cold-coronavirus spikes. The data were obtained in a study of CD4 T cells in relation to SARS-CoV-2 and coronaviruses. Turning to the study itself: ViraFEST: approximately eleven-day antigen culture of PBMCs, then TCR beta CDR3 sequencing.

Profiling relied on immunoSEQ multiplex PCR, and the TCRdb table lists in-frame clones only, not all of them. The sample has 20,000 to 25,000 clones; about 70% are singletons. Study-level points and caveats: In approximately 71% of donors, memory CD4+ clonotypes crossrecognized SARS-CoV-2 and at least one common cold coronavirus spike.

Material for sequencing was CD4+ T cells from PBMCs, cultured in vitro. The clonotype comes from a human donor in good health.

In DNA form, the CDR3 reads TGTGCCAGTAGCCTAGCGGCCCGCTCCTACAATGAGCAGTTCTTC. This codes for CASSLAARSYNEQFF. The chain uses TRBV19 and TRBJ2-1; 7 bases fit TRBD2. Germline values: CDR1 LNHDA, CDR2 SQIVND (reference sequence). Trimming at V came to 6 bases and at J to 0 bases, leaving 5 bases not matched to a gene. The CDR3 totals 15 residues.